The T cell receptor (beta chain) under discussion was sequenced for a study of T cell changes during pregnancy in multiple sclerosis. Assay: immunoSEQ multiplex PCR; the TCRdb copy retains only in-frame clones and omits some. Of 65,000 to 90,000 clones in the sample, around 92% are singletons; the top ten hold about 2.5%. This CDR3 spans 15 amino acids. J was trimmed by 4 bases and V by 6 bases; bases with no gene match: 5. Germline-derived CDR1 and CDR2 are SNHLY and FYNNEI. The material was peripheral blood, obtained before pregnancy. The V and J genes are TRBV2 and TRBJ2-3; 12 nucleotides align to TRBD2. The clonotype was recovered from a female donor with multiple sclerosis, enrolled in a pregnancy study. The CDR3 bases are TGTGCCAGCAGGTTGACTAGCGGGAGTGCAGATACGCAGTATTTT. Translation gives CASRLTSGSADTQYF.